This TCR beta chain was observed in a study of post-analysis software for immune sequencing data. Study in general: Relapsing-remitting, secondary progressive and progressive-relapsing multiple sclerosis were all included among the disease courses.

Germline assignment: CDR1 SGDLS and CDR2 YYNGEE. This CDR3 has 14 amino acids. Study-level findings and limits: Comparison of patients with controls showed roughly five TRBV segments more frequent in patients, TRBV5-6, TRBV5-1 and TRBV20-1 among them. F measure showed strong co-clustering of same-batch samples.

This clonotype was seen only a few times. Its antigen remains unknown. Carried by the TCR beta cDNA libraries were unique molecular identifiers. From approximately 0.95 to 9.8 million T cells, 500,000 or so cDNA molecules were obtained. Via MiXCR, TCRdb re-called the PCR reads, giving one row per CDR3 protein. Among about 540,000 distinct CDR3 sequences listed, around a third were seen once. This chain connects TRBV9 to TRBJ2-5; D is uncertain. The tail of the sequence fits TRBJ2-7 better, so the J call may be wrong. This TCR was sampled from a girl younger than 18 with multiple sclerosis. The source material was blood. CDR3: CASSVYSTTSEQYF. The DNA of the CDR3 is TGTGCCAGCAGCGTGTACTCGACCACCTCCGAGCAGTACTTC.